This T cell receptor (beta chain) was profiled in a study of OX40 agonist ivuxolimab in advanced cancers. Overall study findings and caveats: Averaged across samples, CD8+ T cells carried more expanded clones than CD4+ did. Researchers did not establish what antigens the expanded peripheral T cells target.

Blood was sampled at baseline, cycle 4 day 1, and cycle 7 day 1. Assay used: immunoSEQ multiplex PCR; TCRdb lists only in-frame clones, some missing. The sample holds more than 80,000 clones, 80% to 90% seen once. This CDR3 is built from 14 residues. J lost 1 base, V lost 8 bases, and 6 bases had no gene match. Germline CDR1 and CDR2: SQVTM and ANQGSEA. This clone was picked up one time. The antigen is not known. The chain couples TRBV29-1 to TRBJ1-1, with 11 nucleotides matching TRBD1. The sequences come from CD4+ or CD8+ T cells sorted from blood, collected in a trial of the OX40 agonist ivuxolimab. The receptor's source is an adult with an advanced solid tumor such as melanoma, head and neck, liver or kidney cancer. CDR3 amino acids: CSLTGTGGNTEAFF. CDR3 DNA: TGCAGCCTTACAGGGACAGGGGGGAACACTGAAGCTTTCTTT.